This T cell receptor (beta chain) is from a study of blood T cell repertoires in COVID-19. The repertoire was sequenced with immunoSEQ multiplex PCR; TCRdb's copy has only in-frame clones and lacks some. The repertoire holds about 500,000 clones, with about 85% as singletons. There are a few counts of this clone. This TCR was sampled from a young woman who had recovered from COVID-19. Sequenced sample: PBMCs or T cells enriched from blood (not recorded which).

This CDR3 is CASSRGGAGQPQHF. CDR3 DNA sequence: TGTGCCAGTAGTCGGGGGGGCGCGGGGCAGCCCCAGCATTTT. The genes are TRBV19 and TRBJ1-5, with D tentatively TRBD1 (6 bases). Germline CDR1 and CDR2: LNHDA and SQIVND (reference sequence). The CDR3 sequence is 14 residues long. The V gene lost 5 bases and the J gene lost 7 bases, with 15 bases spanning the gap.